Listed below are T cell receptor beta chains from one sample, sequenced in a study of early T cells in non-severe SARS-CoV-2 infection. TCRdb itself ran the 5' RACE reads through MiXCR, one entry per CDR3 protein. The sample lists 65,000 to 95,000 distinct CDR3 sequences; 14% to 15% were seen once. The sample comprised whole blood. These receptors all stem from an adult who was a healthcare worker with PCR-confirmed SARS-CoV-2 infection or an uninfected control (not recorded which). CDR3s include the opening cysteine and the closing phenylalanine or tryptophan. The D gene is left open where the match is weak. Expanded clones get a size class; other rows say once, few or many, or leave the size out.

d_call	v_call	j_call	clone_size	cdr3_aa	cdr3_nt
.	TRBV6-2/TRBV6-3	TRBJ2-3	.	CASRALGDTQYF	TGTGCCAGCAGGGCACTAGGAGATACGCAGTATTTT
.	TRBV11-3	TRBJ2-1	many	CASSLSPRGDEQFF	TGTGCCAGCAGCTTAAGCCCCCGAGGGGATGAGCAGTTCTTC
TRBD1	TRBV7-9	TRBJ1-4	few	CASSFTGGTNEKLFF	TGTGCCAGCAGCTTCACAGGGGGTACTAATGAAAAACTGTTTTTT
TRBD1	TRBV20-1	TRBJ2-5	.	CSAQRTGTETQYF	TGCAGTGCTCAGAGGACAGGGACAGAGACCCAGTACTTC
.	TRBV5-1	TRBJ2-3	.	CASSLVTSTSTDTLYF	TGCGCCAGCAGCTTGGTGACTTCTACTAGCACAGATACGCTGTATTTT
.	TRBV6-2/TRBV6-3	TRBJ2-7	few	CASSLITYEQYF	TGTGCCAGCAGCCTTATTACCTACGAGCAGTACTTC
.	TRBV19	TRBJ1-3	few	CASETDGNTIYF	TGTGCCAGCGAGACTGACGGAAACACCATATATTTT
.	TRBV12-3/TRBV12-4	TRBJ2-1	.	CASSSRAENFHEQFF	TGTGCCAGCAGTTCAAGGGCAGAGAACTTCCATGAGCAGTTCTTC
.	TRBV20-1	TRBJ1-1	many	CSAPPGLNTEAFF	TGCAGTGCTCCGCCAGGGCTGAACACTGAAGCTTTCTTT
.	TRBV15	TRBJ2-3	few	CATSRDRSTSTDTQYF	TGTGCCACCAGCAGAGATCGGAGTACAAGCACAGATACGCAGTATTTT
TRBD1	TRBV6-6	TRBJ1-6	.	CASRSGQPLFSPLHF	TGTGCCAGCAGATCGGGACAGCCGCTATTCTCACCCCTCCACTTT
.	TRBV6-2/TRBV6-3	TRBJ2-1	few	CASRSSAGGGPNEQFF	TGTGCCAGCAGATCCTCCGCAGGTGGGGGGCCCAATGAGCAGTTCTTC
.	TRBV14	TRBJ2-3	many	CASSQVWQPDTQYF	TGTGCCAGCAGCCAAGTGTGGCAACCAGATACGCAGTATTTT
.	TRBV29-1	TRBJ1-2	.	CSVEPGYTF	TGCAGCGTTGAACCCGGCTACACCTTC
.	TRBV14	TRBJ2-1	few	CASSRSVGGTLYNEQFF	TGTGCCAGCAGCCGGTCCGTCGGAGGGACCCTCTACAATGAGCAGTTCTTC
.	TRBV20-1	TRBJ1-2	.	CSALEGYTF	TGCAGTGCGCTTGAGGGCTACACCTTC
.	TRBV29-1	TRBJ1-1	.	CSGDIIGGTEAFF	TGCAGCGGAGACATCATCGGGGGCACTGAAGCTTTCTTT
.	TRBV10-3	TRBJ2-7	.	CAISDGSSYEQYF	TGTGCCATCAGTGACGGCAGCTCCTACGAGCAGTACTTC
.	TRBV20-1	TRBJ2-3	.	CSARTGGTDTQYF	TGCAGTGCTCGAACCGGGGGCACAGATACGCAGTATTTT
.	TRBV12-3/TRBV12-4	TRBJ2-2	few	CASSFGGITGELFF	TGTGCCAGCAGTTTTGGGGGGATCACCGGGGAGCTGTTTTTT
.	TRBV12-3/TRBV12-4	TRBJ1-4	many	CASSLKEKLFF	TGTGCCAGCAGTTTAAAGGAAAAACTGTTTTTT
.	TRBV29-1	TRBJ1-1	.	CGGYWHSPNTEAFF	TGCGGTGGGTATTGGCATAGTCCGAACACTGAAGCTTTCTTT
TRBD1	TRBV5-1	TRBJ2-3	.	CASTEGQVTDTQYF	TGCGCCAGCACCGAGGGACAGGTGACTGATACGCAGTATTTT
.	TRBV9	TRBJ2-2	many	CASSVSRSGPPGELFF	TGTGCCAGCAGCGTGTCGCGGTCAGGGCCCCCCGGGGAGCTGTTTTTT
TRBD1	TRBV12-3/TRBV12-4	TRBJ2-6	.	CASVDRVYDDNVLTF	TGTGCCAGCGTGGACAGGGTTTATGATGACAACGTCCTGACTTTC
.	TRBV12-3/TRBV12-4	TRBJ2-5	.	CASSLRAETQYF	TGTGCCAGCAGTTTACGGGCAGAGACCCAGTACTTC
.	TRBV11-2	TRBJ1-2	.	CASSLGGTPNYGYTF	TGTGCCAGCAGCTTAGGAGGGACCCCAAACTATGGCTACACCTTC
.	TRBV28	TRBJ2-7	.	CASKAGYEQYF	TGTGCCAGCAAGGCGGGGTATGAGCAGTACTTC
.	TRBV28	TRBJ1-3	few	CASSLPGEHSGNTIYF	TGTGCCAGCAGTCTCCCGGGGGAACACTCTGGAAACACCATATATTTT
.	TRBV30	TRBJ1-1	.	CAWSVAHGNTEAFF	TGTGCCTGGAGTGTAGCGCACGGCAACACTGAAGCTTTCTTT
.	TRBV10-3	TRBJ2-7	once	CAISESGRSAYEQYF	TGTGCCATCAGTGAGTCAGGCAGATCAGCTTACGAGCAGTACTTC
.	TRBV6-5	TRBJ1-1	few	CASSYSGSEAFF	TGTGCCAGCAGTTACTCGGGTTCTGAAGCTTTCTTT
TRBD2	TRBV7-6	TRBJ2-3	few	CASSLDTGGAGDTQYF	TGTGCCAGCAGCTTAGACACCGGGGGGGCCGGGGATACGCAGTATTTT
.	TRBV7-2	TRBJ2-1	few	CASSLRGSGNGEQFF	TGTGCCAGCAGCCTAAGAGGGTCGGGGAACGGTGAGCAGTTCTTC
.	TRBV11-2	TRBJ1-2	few	CASSSPDGYTF	TGTGCCAGCAGCTCCCCAGATGGCTACACCTTC
.	TRBV7-3	TRBJ2-4	.	CASSSSQGGKNIQYF	TGTGCCAGCAGCTCGTCCCAGGGGGGCAAAAACATTCAGTACTTC
.	TRBV10-3	TRBJ1-2	few	CAISGEGSSYGYTF	TGTGCCATCAGTGGGGAGGGCAGCAGCTATGGCTACACCTTC